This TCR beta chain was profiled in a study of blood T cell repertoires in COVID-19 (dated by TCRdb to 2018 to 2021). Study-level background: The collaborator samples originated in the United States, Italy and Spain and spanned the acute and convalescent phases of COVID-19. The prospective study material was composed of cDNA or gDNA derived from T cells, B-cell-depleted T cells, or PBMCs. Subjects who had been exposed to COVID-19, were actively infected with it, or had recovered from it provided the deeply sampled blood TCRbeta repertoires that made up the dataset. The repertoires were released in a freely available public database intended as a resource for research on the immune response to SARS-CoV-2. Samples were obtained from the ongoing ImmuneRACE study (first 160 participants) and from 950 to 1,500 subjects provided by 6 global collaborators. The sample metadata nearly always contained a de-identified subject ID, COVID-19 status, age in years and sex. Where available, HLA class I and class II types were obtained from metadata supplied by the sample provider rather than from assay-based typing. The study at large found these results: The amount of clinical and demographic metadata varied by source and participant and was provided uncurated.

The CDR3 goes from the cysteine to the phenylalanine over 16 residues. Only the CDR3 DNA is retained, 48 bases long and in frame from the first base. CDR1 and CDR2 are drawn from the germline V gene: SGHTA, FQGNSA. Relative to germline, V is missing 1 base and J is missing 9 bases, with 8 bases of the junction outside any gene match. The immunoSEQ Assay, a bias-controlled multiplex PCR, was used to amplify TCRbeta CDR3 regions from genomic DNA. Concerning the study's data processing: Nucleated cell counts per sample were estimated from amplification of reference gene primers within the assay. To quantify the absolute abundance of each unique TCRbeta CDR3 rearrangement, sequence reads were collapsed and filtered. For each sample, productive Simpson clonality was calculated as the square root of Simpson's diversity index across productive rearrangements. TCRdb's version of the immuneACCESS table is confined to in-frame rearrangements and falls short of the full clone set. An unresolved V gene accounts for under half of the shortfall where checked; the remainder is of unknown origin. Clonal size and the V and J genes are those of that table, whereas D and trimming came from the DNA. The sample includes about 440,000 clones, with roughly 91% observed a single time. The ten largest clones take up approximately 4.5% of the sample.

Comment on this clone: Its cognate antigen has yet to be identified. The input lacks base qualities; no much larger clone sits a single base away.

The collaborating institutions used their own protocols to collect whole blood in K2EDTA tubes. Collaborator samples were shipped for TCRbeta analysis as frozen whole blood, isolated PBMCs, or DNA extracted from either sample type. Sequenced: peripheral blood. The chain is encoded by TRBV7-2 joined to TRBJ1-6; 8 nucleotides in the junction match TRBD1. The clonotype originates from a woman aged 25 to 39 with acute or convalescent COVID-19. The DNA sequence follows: TGTGCCAGCAGCTTAGTAGGGGGACAGGTGTTTTCACCCCTCCACTTT. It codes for CASSLVGGQVFSPLHF.